The 19 T cell receptor beta chains below all came from one sample that was sequenced in a study of T-cell memory formation after mild COVID-19. In TCRdb, the 5' RACE reads were re-called with MiXCR into one record per CDR3 protein. The repertoire consists of about 360,000 distinct CDR3 sequences, with under 15% occurring once and the leading ten covering around a fifth. The sample taken for sequencing was PBMCs or a T cell subset sorted from them (not recorded which). These receptors were taken from a man aged 18-30 years who had mild COVID-19 (a few samples of this study predate the infection). Cell type and time point are not known.

This clonotype came up many times. The chain links TRBV7-9 to TRBJ2-2; the D is unclear. The germline gives CDR1 SEHNR, CDR2 FQNEAQ (reference sequence). Deletions cut 5 bases from V and 3 bases from J, with 7 bases between. This CDR3 region has 13 residues. Here the CDR3 DNA reads TGTGCCAGCAGCCCGTGGGACACCGGGGAGCTGTTTTTT. It translates to CASSPWDTGELFF.

The chain uses TRBV27 and TRBJ1-4; D is undetermined. Trimming took 6 bases from V and 6 from J, leaving 11 bases between them. This CDR3 has 13 amino acids. The germline CDR1 and CDR2 sequences are MNHEY and SMNVEV (reference sequence). The chain's CDR3 is CASSPYSDEKLFF. CDR3 nucleotides: TGTGCCAGCAGCCCTTATTCAGATGAAAAACTGTTTTTT.

The V and J genes are TRBV30 and TRBJ1-6; D remains unclear. Trimming shortened V by 4 bases and J by 0 bases, and 10 bases separated the two germline ends. Looked up from germline, CDR1 is GTSNPN and CDR2 is SVGIG (reference sequence). The CDR3 has 15 amino acids. The CDR3 spells CAWTPASSYNSPLHF. In DNA form, the CDR3 reads TGTGCCTGGACCCCCGCAAGCTCCTATAATTCACCCCTCCACTTT. The variable domain in full, with the rest retrieved from reference TRBV30 and TRBJ1-6, is SQTIHQWPATLVQPVGSPLSLECTVEGTSNPNLYWYRQAAGRGLQLLFYSVGIGQISSEVPQNLSASRPQDRQFILSSKKLLLSDSGFYLCAWTPASSYNSPLHFGNGTRLTVT.

This clonotype was seen only a few times. The rearrangement uses TRBV7-2 and TRBJ2-3; TRBD2 aligns across 13 bases. Germline CDR1 is SGHTA and CDR2 is FQGNSA. The trim removed 3 bases at V and 4 bases at J, leaving 7 bases unmatched. CDR3 length: 17 residues. The chain's CDR3 is CASSFGGTSGDADTQYF. The CDR3 nucleotides are TGTGCCAGCAGCTTCGGTGGGACTAGCGGGGACGCAGATACGCAGTATTTT.

This clonotype was detected a few times. J is TRBJ1-2 and V is TRBV9, with D unclear. CDR1 SGDLS and CDR2 YYNGEE come from the germline V gene. The ends were cut back, 0 bases at V and 7 bases at J, with 13 bases in the middle. The CDR3 length is 14 residues. The chain's CDR3 is CASSVEDLRGGYTF. CDR3 nucleotide sequence: TGTGCCAGCAGCGTAGAGGACCTCCGGGGTGGCTACACCTTC. The whole variable domain, filled in from reference TRBV9 and TRBJ1-2, reads DSGVTQTPKHLITATGQRVTLRCSPRSGDLSVYWYQQSLDQGLQFLIQYYNGEERAKGNILERFSAQQFPDLHSELNLSSLELGDSALYFCASSVEDLRGGYTFGSGTRLTVV.

This clonotype was picked up a small number of times. For the CDR3, the DNA is TGTGCCAGCTCAGGGGACAGGGTGACTGAAGCTTTCTTT. Amino acid sequence: CASSGDRVTEAFF. The chain carries TRBV18 and TRBJ1-1; 9 bases match TRBD1. This CDR3 has 13 residues. CDR1 KGHSH and CDR2 LQKENI come from the germline V gene. V gave up 5 bases and J gave up 5 bases; unmatched junction bases: 3.

This clonotype was found many times. CDR3 region: CSAGYTEAFF. Written as DNA, the CDR3 is TGCAGTGCAGGGTACACTGAAGCTTTCTTT. This chain links TRBV20-1 with TRBJ1-1; no definite D call. Trimming took 6 bases from V and 3 from J, leaving 5 bases between them. The CDR3 consists of 10 residues. Looked up from germline, CDR1 is DFQATT and CDR2 is SNEGSKA (reference sequence).

The chain carries TRBV11-2 and TRBJ2-2; no clear D gene. Germline assignment: CDR1 SGHAT and CDR2 FQNNGV. CDR3 size: 14 residues. The V end was cut by 4 bases, the J end by 5 bases, with 11 bases between. Written as DNA, the CDR3 is TGTGCCAGCAGCTCACAGTTGTCGACCGGGGAGCTGTTTTTT. Protein sequence: CASSSQLSTGELFF.

The chain recombines TRBV29-1 with TRBJ1-1, with D possibly being TRBD1 (5 bases). Per germline, CDR1 SQVTM and CDR2 ANQGSEA. The CDR3 is made up of 13 amino acids. Trimming took 6 bases from V and 4 from J, leaving 15 bases between them. The CDR3 is CSVLGGDGTEAFF. Written as DNA, the CDR3 is TGCAGCGTGCTTGGAGGGGACGGCACTGAAGCTTTCTTT. Full variable domain (rest looked up from reference TRBV29-1 and TRBJ1-1): SAVISQKPSRDICQRGTSLTIQCQVDSQVTMMFWYRQQPGQSLTLIATANQGSEATYESGFVIDKFPISRPNLTFSTLTVSNMSPEDSSIYLCSVLGGDGTEAFFGQGTRLTVV.

The chain is built from TRBV12-3 or TRBV12-4 and TRBJ2-5; D is uncertain. Between the trimmed V and J ends, which lost 7 bases and 1 base, there was a span of 16 bases. This CDR3 region has 15 residues. The CDR3 sequence: CASTTRRAFQETQYF. CDR3 nucleotide sequence: TGTGCCAGCACTACTCGCCGGGCCTTCCAAGAGACCCAGTACTTC.

The chain combines TRBV12-3 or TRBV12-4 with TRBJ2-5; D may be TRBD2 (5 bases). Between the trimmed V and J ends, which lost 5 bases and 1 base, there was a span of 14 bases. This CDR3 spans 15 amino acids. CDR3 sequence reads: CASSPELGLQETQYF. CDR3 DNA: TGTGCCAGCAGTCCCGAACTAGGCCTCCAAGAGACCCAGTACTTC.

The chain joins TRBV5-1 to TRBJ1-2, with no clear D. Trimming took off 2 bases at V and 2 bases at J, with 13 bases between the two ends. CDR1 and CDR2 from the germline V gene are SGHRS and YFSETQ. CDR3 length: 15 amino acids. The CDR3 loop reads CASSLKDGANYGYTF. The CDR3 DNA sequence: TGCGCCAGCAGCTTAAAAGACGGAGCCAACTATGGCTACACCTTC. The entire variable domain, with the rest obtained from reference TRBV5-1 and TRBJ1-2, is as follows: KAGVTQTPRYLIKTRGQQVTLSCSPISGHRSVSWYQQTPGQGLQFLFEYFSETQRNKGNFPGRFSGRQFSNSRSEMNVSTLELGDSALYLCASSLKDGANYGYTFGSGTRLTVV.

This sequence joins TRBV28 and TRBJ1-2, with a weak D call TRBD1 (5 bases). The ends were cut back, 1 base at V and 8 bases at J, with 14 bases in the middle. Per the germline V gene, CDR1 is MDHEN and CDR2 is SYDVKM. The CDR3 consists of 14 residues. The CDR3 sequence is CASSLLEGLAGYTF. In DNA form, the CDR3 reads TGTGCCAGCAGTTTATTGGAGGGGTTAGCCGGCTACACCTTC.

This clonotype was seen only a few times. The chain combines TRBV3-1 with TRBJ1-1; 9 bases align to TRBD1. The CDR3 length is 14 residues. Losses at the gene ends were 8 bases for V and 5 bases for J; bases not matched to a gene: 9. Germline CDR1 reads LGHDT; CDR2 reads YNNKEL (reference sequence). The CDR3 bases are TGTGCCAGCGGAACCGGGACAGGGAGGACTGAAGCTTTCTTT. Translated, it gives CASGTGTGRTEAFF.

This clonotype was detected many times. This sequence joins TRBV5-1 and TRBJ2-5; TRBD2 aligns across 10 bases. J lost 3 bases, V lost 2 bases, and 4 bases had no gene match. The CDR3 spans 15 residues. Germline CDR1 SGHRS, CDR2 YFSETQ. Here the CDR3 DNA reads TGCGCCAGCAGCTTAGCCGGGACTAGCGAAGAGACCCAGTACTTC. Translating gives CASSLAGTSEETQYF.

This clonotype was picked up many times. This chain's CDR3 is CASSLVRVRGTAVSGANVLTF. CDR3 bases: TGTGCCAGCAGTTTAGTTCGCGTTCGGGGGACAGCGGTCTCTGGGGCCAACGTCCTGACTTTC. The chain is built from TRBV12-3 or TRBV12-4 and TRBJ2-6; the D gene is possibly TRBD1 (7 bases). This CDR3 region has 21 residues. V was cut by 1 base and J by 0 bases, with 22 bases left in between.

This clonotype was seen at least ten times. V gene TRBV6-2 or TRBV6-3 combines with J gene TRBJ2-1; D uncertain. CDR1 MNHEY and CDR2 SVGEGT come from the germline V gene. The V and J ends lost 2 bases and 7 bases respectively, with 6 bases between them. This CDR3 spans 12 amino acids. The CDR3 DNA sequence: TGTGCCAGCAGTTACACGCGTAATGAGCAGTTCTTC. Its translation is CASSYTRNEQFF.

The chain has TRBV23-1 and TRBJ1-3; D remains ambiguous. TRBV23-1 falls under the ORF class, with uncertain function. Deletions cut 6 bases from V and 0 bases from J, with 9 bases between. This CDR3 spans 14 amino acids. CDR3 nucleotide sequence: TGCGCCAGCAGGGGGATCATCTCTGGAAACACCATATATTTT. It codes for CASRGIISGNTIYF.

The J gene is TRBJ2-3, the V gene TRBV7-3, with 8 bases matching TRBD1. This CDR3 region has 15 residues. Germline V gives CDR1 SGHTA, CDR2 FQGTGA. V dropped 5 bases and J dropped 4; count of bases not matched to a gene: 8. The CDR3: CASSPAGGRADTQYF. The CDR3 nucleotides read TGTGCCAGCAGCCCGGCAGGGGGCAGGGCAGATACGCAGTATTTT. The whole variable domain, remainder taken from reference TRBV7-3 and TRBJ2-3, is GAGVSQTPSNKVTEKGKYVELRCDPISGHTALYWYRQSLGQGPEFLIYFQGTGAADDSGLPNDRFFAVRPEGSVSTLKIQRTERGDSAVYLCASSPAGGRADTQYFGPGTRLTVL.